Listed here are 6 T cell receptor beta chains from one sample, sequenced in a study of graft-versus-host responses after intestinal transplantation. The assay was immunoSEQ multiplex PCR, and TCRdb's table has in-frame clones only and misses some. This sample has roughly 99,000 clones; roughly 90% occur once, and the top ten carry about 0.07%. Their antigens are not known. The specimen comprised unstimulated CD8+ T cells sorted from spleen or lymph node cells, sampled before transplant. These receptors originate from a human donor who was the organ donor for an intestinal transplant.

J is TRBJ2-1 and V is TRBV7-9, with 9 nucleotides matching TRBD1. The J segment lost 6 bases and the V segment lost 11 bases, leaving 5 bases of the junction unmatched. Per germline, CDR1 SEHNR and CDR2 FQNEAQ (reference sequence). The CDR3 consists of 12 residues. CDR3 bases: TGTGCCGCGGGACAGGGTTTCAATGAGCAGTTCTTC. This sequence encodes CAAGQGFNEQFF.

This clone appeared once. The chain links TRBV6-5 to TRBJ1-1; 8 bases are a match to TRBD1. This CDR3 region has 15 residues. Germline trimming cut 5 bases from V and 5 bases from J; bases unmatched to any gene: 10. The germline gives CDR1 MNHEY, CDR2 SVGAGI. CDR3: CASSPGQDGGTEAFF. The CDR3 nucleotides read TGTGCCAGCAGTCCGGGACAGGACGGGGGTACTGAAGCTTTCTTT.

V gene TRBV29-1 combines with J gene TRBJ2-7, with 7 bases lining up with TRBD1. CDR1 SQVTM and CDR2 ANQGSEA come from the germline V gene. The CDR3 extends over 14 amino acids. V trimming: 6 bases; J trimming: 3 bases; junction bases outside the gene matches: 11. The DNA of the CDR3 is TGCAGCGTCCAAAACCAGCAGGGGGTCTACGAGCAGTACTTC. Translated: CSVQNQQGVYEQYF.

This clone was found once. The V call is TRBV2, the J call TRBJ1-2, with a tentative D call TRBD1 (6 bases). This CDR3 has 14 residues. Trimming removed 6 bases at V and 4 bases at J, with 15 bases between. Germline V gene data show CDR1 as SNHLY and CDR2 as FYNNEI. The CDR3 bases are TGTGCCAGCAGAGGGGAACAGGGTCTCTATGGCTACACCTTC. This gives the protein CASRGEQGLYGYTF.

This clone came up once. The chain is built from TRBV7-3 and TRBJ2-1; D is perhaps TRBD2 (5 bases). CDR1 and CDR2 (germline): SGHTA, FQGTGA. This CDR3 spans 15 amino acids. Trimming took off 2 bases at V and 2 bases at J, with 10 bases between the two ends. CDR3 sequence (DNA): TGTGCCAGCAGCTTATTCCCTAGCCCCTACAATGAGCAGTTCTTC. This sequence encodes CASSLFPSPYNEQFF.

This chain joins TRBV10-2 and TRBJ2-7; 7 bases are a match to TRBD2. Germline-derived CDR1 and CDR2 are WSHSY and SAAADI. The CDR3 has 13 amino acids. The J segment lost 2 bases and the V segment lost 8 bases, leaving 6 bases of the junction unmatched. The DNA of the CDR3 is TGCGCCAGCTTGGGCGGGAGCACCTACGAGCAGTACTTC. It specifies CASLGGSTYEQYF.